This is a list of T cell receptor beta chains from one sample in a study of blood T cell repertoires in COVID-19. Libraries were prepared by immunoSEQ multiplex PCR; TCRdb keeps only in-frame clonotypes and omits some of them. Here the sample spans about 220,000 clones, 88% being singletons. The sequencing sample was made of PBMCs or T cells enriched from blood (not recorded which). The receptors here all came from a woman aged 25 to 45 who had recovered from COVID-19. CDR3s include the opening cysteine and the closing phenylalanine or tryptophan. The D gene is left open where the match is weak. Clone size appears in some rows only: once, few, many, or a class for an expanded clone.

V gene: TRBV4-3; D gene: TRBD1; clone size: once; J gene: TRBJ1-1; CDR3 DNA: TGCGCCAGCAGCCAAGGGACAGGGAGGAGGACTGAAGCTTTCTTT; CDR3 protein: CASSQGTGRRTEAFF
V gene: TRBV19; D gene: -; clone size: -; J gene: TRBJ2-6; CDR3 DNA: TGTGCCAGTAGTCCTGACAGGAGCTCTGGGGCCAACGTCCTGACTTTC; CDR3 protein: CASSPDRSSGANVLTF
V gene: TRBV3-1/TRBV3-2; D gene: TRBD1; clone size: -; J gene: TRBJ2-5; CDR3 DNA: TGTGCCAGCAGCCACCCCCAGGGACAGGGAAGGGAGACCCAGTACTTC; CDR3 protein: CASSHPQGQGRETQYF
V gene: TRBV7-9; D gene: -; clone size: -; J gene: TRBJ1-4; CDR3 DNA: TGTGCCAGCAGCTGGCGACCAGGGGCTAGTGGTGAAAAACTGTTTTTT; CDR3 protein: CASSWRPGASGEKLFF
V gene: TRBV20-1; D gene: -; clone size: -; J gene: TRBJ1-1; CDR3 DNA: TGCAGTGCTTCGGGGGGTGAAGCTTTCTTT; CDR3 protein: CSASGGEAFF
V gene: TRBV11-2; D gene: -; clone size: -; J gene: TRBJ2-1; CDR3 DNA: TGTGCCAGCAGCTTAGTAGGTCAGGGGCGGACCTACAATGAGCAGTTCTTC; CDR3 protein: CASSLVGQGRTYNEQFF
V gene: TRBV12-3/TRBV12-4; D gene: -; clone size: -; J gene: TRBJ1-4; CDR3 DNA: TGTGCCAGCAGTTTCAGGGAAAAACTGTTTTTT; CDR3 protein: CASSFREKLFF
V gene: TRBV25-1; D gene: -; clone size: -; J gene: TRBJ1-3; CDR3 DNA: TGTGCCAGCAGTGAAGGAGTCTCTGGAAACACCATATATTTT; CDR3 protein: CASSEGVSGNTIYF
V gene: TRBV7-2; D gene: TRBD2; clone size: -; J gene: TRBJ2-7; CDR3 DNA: TGTGCCAGCAGCTTGAGCGGGGGGATCTCCTACGAGCAGTACTTC; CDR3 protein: CASSLSGGISYEQYF
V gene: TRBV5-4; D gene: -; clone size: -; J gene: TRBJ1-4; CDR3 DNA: TGTGCCAGCAGCTTGGACAGGGCAACTAATGAAAAACTGTTTTTT; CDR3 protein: CASSLDRATNEKLFF
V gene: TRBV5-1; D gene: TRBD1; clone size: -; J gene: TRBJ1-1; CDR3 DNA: TGCGCCAGCAGACAGGGGTTGAACACTGAAGCTTTCTTT; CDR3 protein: CASRQGLNTEAFF
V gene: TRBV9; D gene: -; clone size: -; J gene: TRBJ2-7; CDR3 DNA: TGTGCCAGCAGCGCCGCTGGGGCTTCGAACGAGCAGTACTTC; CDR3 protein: CASSAAGASNEQYF
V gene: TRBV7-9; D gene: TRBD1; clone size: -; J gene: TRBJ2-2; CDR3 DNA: TGTGCCAGCAGCATCCGGCGGACAGGGGGTAACACCGGGGAGCTGTTTTTT; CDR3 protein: CASSIRRTGGNTGELFF
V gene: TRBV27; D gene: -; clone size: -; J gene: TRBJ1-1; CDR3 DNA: TGTGCCAGCAGTTACGGGGGGCTTGGCACTGAAGCTTTCTTT; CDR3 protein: CASSYGGLGTEAFF
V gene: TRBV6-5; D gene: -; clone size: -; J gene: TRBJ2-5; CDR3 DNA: TGTGCCAGCCGGGACACAGAGACCCAGTACTTC; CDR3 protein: CASRDTETQYF
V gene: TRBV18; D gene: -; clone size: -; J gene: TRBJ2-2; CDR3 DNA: TGTGCCAGCTCACCCACAAAAAACACCGGGGAGCTGTTTTTT; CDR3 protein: CASSPTKNTGELFF
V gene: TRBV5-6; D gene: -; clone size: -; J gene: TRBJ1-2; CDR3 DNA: TGTGCCAGCAGCTTGGGACAATCTAACTATGGCTACACCTTC; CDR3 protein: CASSLGQSNYGYTF
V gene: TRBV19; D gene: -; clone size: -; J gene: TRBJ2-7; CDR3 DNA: TGTGCCAGTAGTATCGGCACCGAGGGCGAGCAGTACTTC; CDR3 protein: CASSIGTEGEQYF
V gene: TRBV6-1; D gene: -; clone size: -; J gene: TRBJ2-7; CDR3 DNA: TGTGCCAGCAGTGAATGGGCGTACGAGCAGTACTTC; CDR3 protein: CASSEWAYEQYF
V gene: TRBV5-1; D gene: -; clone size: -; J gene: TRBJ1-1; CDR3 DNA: TGCGCCAGCAGCGTCGGACAGTTGGGGACTGAAGCTTTCTTT; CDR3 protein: CASSVGQLGTEAFF
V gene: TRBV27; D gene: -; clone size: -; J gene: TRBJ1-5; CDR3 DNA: TGTGCCAGCAGCCTAAGCGGGGGGCGAGTTCAGCCCCAGCATTTT; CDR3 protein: CASSLSGGRVQPQHF
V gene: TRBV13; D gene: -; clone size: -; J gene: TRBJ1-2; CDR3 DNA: TGTGCCAGCGCCGGGAGGACCTCCTTCGGCTACACCTTC; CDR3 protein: CASAGRTSFGYTF
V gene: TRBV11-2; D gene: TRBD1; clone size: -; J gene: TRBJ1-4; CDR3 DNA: TGTGCCAGCAGCCGCGGACAGGGTCAGGGTGAAAAACTGTTTTTT; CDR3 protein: CASSRGQGQGEKLFF
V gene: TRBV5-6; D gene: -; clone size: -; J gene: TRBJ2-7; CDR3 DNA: TGTGCCAGCAGCTTGGCCCCGGGGGGCCCTATCTCCTACGAGCAGTACTTC; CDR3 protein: CASSLAPGGPISYEQYF
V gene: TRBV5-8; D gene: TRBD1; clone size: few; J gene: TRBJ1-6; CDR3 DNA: TGTGCCAGCAGCGGGACAGGTTATAATTCACCCCTCCACTTT; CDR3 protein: CASSGTGYNSPLHF
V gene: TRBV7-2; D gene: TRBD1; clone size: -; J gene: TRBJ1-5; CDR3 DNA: TGTGCCAGCAGCTCCCAATCCGGGACAGGGAGTCAGCCCCAGCATTTT; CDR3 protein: CASSSQSGTGSQPQHF
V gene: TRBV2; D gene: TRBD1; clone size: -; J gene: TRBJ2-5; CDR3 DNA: TGTGCCAGCAGTGAGGACAGGGGGCAAGAGACCCAGTACTTC; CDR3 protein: CASSEDRGQETQYF
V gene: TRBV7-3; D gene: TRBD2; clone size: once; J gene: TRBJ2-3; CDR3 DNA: TGTGCCAGCGGTAGCGGGGCGGGGGATACGCAGTATTTT; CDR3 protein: CASGSGAGDTQYF
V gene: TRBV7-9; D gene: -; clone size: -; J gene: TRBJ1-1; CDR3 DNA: TGTGCCACCGGGCGGGGACTTATTGAAGCTTTCTTT; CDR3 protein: CATGRGLIEAFF